The TCR beta chain described here comes from a study of blood T cell repertoires in COVID-19. Across the whole study: Acute-phase and convalescent COVID-19 samples originated in the United States, Italy and Spain. PBMCs, B-cell-depleted T cells, or T cells were the source of the cDNA or gDNA that made up the material.

Germline CDR1 LGHNA, CDR2 YNFKEQ. This CDR3 has 15 amino acids. Trimming removed 4 bases from V and 2 bases from J, with 13 bases in between. Source study methods: It was from reference gene primer amplification that nucleated cell counts were estimated. Profiling relied on immunoSEQ multiplex PCR, and the TCRdb table lists in-frame clones only, not all of them. Clonal size and the V and J genes are those of that table, whereas D and trimming came from the DNA. Of 25,000 to 30,000 clones listed, 80% to 90% are singletons. The sequence was obtained from a man aged 60 to 69 with acute or convalescent COVID-19. Material: peripheral blood. The V and J genes are TRBV4-2 and TRBJ2-3, with D perhaps TRBD2 (6 bases). CDR3 in DNA: TGTGCCAGCAGCCTACGGGGGTCCCACACAGATACGCAGTATTTT. The encoded protein is CASSLRGSHTDTQYF.